This T cell receptor beta chain was found in a study of blood T cell repertoires in COVID-19. For the study at large: The United States, Italy and Spain were the sources of the acute and convalescent COVID-19 samples.

Authors' methods: Counts of nucleated cells, estimated from reference gene primer amplification, were obtained. Only in-frame clones appear in the TCRdb table, and some are missing; sequencing was by immunoSEQ multiplex PCR. The V and J calls and clone size were taken over from that table, and D and trimming were inferred from the DNA. The table records fewer than 25,000 clones, around 90% of them present only once. The CDR3 loop spans 17 amino acids. Trimming cost V 0 bases and J 4 bases; bases outside gene matches: 9. Per germline, CDR1 SGHRS and CDR2 YFSETQ. The chain uses TRBV5-1 and TRBJ2-5; TRBD2 matches at 10 bases. The specimen was peripheral blood. The receptor comes from a human donor in a cohort sampled during active COVID-19. The donor label of this sample is uncertain. The CDR3 spells CASSLGTRSGGGETQYF. The DNA of the CDR3 is TGCGCCAGCAGCTTGGGCACACGCAGCGGGGGGGGAGAGACCCAGTACTTC.